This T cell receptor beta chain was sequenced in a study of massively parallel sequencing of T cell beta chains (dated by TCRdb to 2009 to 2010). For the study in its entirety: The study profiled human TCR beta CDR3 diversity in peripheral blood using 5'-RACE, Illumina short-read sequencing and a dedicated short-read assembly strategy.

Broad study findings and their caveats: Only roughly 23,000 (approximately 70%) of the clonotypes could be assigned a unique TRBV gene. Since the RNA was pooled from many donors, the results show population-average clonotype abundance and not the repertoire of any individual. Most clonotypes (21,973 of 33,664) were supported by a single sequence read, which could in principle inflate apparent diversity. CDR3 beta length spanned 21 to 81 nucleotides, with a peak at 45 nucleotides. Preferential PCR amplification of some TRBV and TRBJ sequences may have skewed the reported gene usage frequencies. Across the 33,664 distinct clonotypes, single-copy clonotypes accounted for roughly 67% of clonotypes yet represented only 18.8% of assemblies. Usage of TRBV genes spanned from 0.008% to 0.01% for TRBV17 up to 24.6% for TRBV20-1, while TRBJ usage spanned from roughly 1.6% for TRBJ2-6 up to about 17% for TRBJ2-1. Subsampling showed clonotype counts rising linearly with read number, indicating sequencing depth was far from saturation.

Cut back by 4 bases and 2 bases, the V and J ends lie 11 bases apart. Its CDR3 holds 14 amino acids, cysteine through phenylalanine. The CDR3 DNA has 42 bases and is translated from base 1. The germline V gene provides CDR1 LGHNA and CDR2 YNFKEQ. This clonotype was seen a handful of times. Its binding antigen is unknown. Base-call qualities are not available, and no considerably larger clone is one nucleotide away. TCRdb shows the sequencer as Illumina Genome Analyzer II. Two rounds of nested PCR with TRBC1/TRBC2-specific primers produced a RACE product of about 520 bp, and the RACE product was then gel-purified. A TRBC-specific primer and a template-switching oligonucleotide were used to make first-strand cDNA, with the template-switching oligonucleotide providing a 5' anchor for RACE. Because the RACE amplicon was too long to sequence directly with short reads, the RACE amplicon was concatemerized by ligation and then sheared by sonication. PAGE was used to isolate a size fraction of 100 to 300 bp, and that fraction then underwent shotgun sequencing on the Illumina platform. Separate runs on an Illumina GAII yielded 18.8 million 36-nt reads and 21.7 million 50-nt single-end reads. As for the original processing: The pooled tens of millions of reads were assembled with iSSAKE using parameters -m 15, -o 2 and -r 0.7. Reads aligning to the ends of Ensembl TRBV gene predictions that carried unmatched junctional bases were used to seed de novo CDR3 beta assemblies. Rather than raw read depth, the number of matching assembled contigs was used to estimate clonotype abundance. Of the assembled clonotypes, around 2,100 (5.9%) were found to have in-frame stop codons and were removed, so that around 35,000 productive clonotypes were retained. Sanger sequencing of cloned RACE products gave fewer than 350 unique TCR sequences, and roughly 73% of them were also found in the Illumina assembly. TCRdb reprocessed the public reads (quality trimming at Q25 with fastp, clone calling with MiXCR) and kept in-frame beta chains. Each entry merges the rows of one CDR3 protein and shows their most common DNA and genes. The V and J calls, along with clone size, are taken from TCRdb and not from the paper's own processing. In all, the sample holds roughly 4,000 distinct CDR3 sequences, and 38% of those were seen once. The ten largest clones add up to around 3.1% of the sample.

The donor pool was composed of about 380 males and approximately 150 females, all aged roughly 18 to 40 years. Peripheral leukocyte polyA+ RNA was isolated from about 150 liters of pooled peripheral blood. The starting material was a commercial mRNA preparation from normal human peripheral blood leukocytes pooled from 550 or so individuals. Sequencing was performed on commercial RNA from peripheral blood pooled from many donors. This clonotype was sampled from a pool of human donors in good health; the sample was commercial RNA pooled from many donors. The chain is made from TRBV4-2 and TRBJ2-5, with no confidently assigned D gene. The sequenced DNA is TGTGCCAGCAGCCGGGCCCTACTTCAAGAGACCCAGTACTTC. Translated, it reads CASSRALLQETQYF.